This T cell receptor (beta chain) was recovered during a study of siplizumab effects on memory and regulatory T cells. Study-wide results and caveats: An assignable naive or memory phenotype was lacking in roughly 80-97% of proliferating CD4+ or CD8+ clones. Proliferating Tregs in siplizumab cultures were never verified as suppressive. There appeared to be greater diversity in naive T cells than in memory cells, and naive T cells seemed major contributors to the alloresponse.

With regard to this clone: Antigen unknown.

A roughly 6-day coculture at 37°C was performed with the mixed lymphocyte reaction cells. The table came from immunoSEQ multiplex PCR; TCRdb's copy has only in-frame clones and leaves some out. The sample has about 10,000 clones; under 60% are singletons. Looked up from germline, CDR1 is SGHRS and CDR2 is YFSETQ. J lost 5 bases, V lost 1 base, and 8 bases had no gene match. CDR3 length: 15 residues. The sequenced material came from CFSE-low (dividing) CD4+ T cells sorted from an allogeneic mixed lymphocyte reaction. V and J are TRBV5-1 and TRBJ2-7, with 8 bases that match TRBD2. The receptor was derived from a human donor in good health; the cells came from an allogeneic mixed lymphocyte reaction. The CDR3 is CASSLIQRELNEQYF. DNA of the CDR3: TGCGCCAGCAGCTTGATCCAGCGGGAGTTGAACGAGCAGTACTTC.